The 23 T cell receptor beta chains reported below all come from one sample, sequenced in a study of CD8 T cells in Susac syndrome. Roughly 0.45 to 1 ug RNA was reverse transcribed with random hexamers. Via MiXCR, TCRdb re-called the immunoSEQ multiplex PCR reads, giving one row per CDR3 protein. The data show about 190,000 distinct CDR3 sequences, roughly 90% seen once. Sequencing input: CD4+ T cells from PBMCs. These receptors all stem from a human donor with Susac syndrome.

V gene TRBV20-1 combines with J gene TRBJ1-4; no reliable D call. The CDR3 consists of 15 residues. V lost 1 base to trimming and J lost 5 bases, with 14 bases between them. CDR1 and CDR2 from the germline V gene are DFQATT and SNEGSKA (reference sequence). Written as DNA, the CDR3 is TGCAGTGCTAGAGTAGATTGGACTCAAAATGAAAAACTGTTTTTT. It codes for CSARVDWTQNEKLFF.

V and J are TRBV5-4 and TRBJ2-2; TRBD1 matches at 7 bases. The CDR3 is made up of 20 amino acids. V shed 2 bases, J shed 0 bases, and the junction held 16 bases outside the gene matches. Germline V gene data show CDR1 as SGHNT and CDR2 as YYREEE (reference sequence). CDR3 residues: CASSFGEQGRVGANTGELFF. CDR3 sequence (DNA): TGTGCCAGCAGCTTCGGTGAACAGGGGCGAGTTGGTGCGAACACCGGGGAGCTGTTTTTT.

V and J are TRBV28 and TRBJ2-1; 11 bases match TRBD2. The trim removed 4 bases at V and 6 bases at J, leaving 5 bases unmatched. Germline lookup yields CDR1 MDHEN and CDR2 SYDVKM. This CDR3 has 15 amino acids. The CDR3 nucleotides are TGTGCCAGCAGTTCACTTAGCGGGAGGGCCAATGAGCAGTTCTTC. This gives the protein CASSSLSGRANEQFF.

The rearrangement links TRBV19 to TRBJ1-1; D gene ambiguous. CDR3 length: 12 amino acids. Germline V lookup: CDR1 LNHDA, CDR2 SQIVND (reference sequence). V was trimmed by 7 bases and J by 3 bases, leaving 9 bases between them. The CDR3 protein is CASKRSDTEAFF. The CDR3 nucleotides are TGTGCCAGTAAAAGGAGTGACACTGAAGCTTTCTTT.

This chain joins TRBV5-6 and TRBJ1-4; weak D call: TRBD1 (5 bases). Germline assignment: CDR1 SGHDT and CDR2 YYEEEE. The V end was cut by 2 bases, the J end by 8 bases, with 16 bases between. The CDR3 has 15 residues. In DNA, the CDR3 is TGTGCCAGCAGCTTCGGGACGAATGAGAAGGAAAAACTGTTTTTT. It encodes CASSFGTNEKEKLFF.

The genes are TRBV6-2 or TRBV6-3 and TRBJ2-5; D uncertain. The length of the CDR3 is 13 residues. The germline V and J ends were trimmed by 7 bases and 4 bases, with 13 bases remaining between them. Germline-derived CDR1 and CDR2 are MNHEY and SVGEGT. CDR3 sequence (DNA): TGTGCCAGCAACGTGGAGTTTCCAGAGACCCAGTACTTC. This codes for CASNVEFPETQYF.

The chain employs TRBV9 and TRBJ1-3, with D hard to call. CDR1 is SGDLS, CDR2 YYNGEE, per germline. The CDR3 totals 16 residues. V shed 0 bases and J shed 0 bases, with 10 bases lying between them. The CDR3 DNA reads as TGTGCCAGCAGCGTAGTTCCGGGCAGCTCTGGAAACACCATATATTTT. Its protein product is CASSVVPGSSGNTIYF.

The rearrangement links TRBV5-1 to TRBJ1-1, with 8 positions matching TRBD1. Losses at the gene ends were 4 bases for V and 12 bases for J; bases not matched to a gene: 11. Germline CDR1 and CDR2: SGHRS and YFSETQ. The CDR3 is 13 amino acids. DNA for the CDR3: TGCGCCAGCAGCCTGAACCAGGACAGGGTGACTTTCTTT. Translated, it gives CASSLNQDRVTFF.

J is TRBJ2-5 and V is TRBV20-1, with 10 bases matching TRBD2. Germline V gene sequence: CDR1 DFQATT, CDR2 SNEGSKA (reference sequence). The V and J ends lost 3 bases and 5 bases, in that order; junction bases with no gene match: 12. The CDR3 runs to 16 residues. CDR3 in DNA: TGCAGTGCTAGCGGTTGGCTAGCGGGAGATATCGAGACCCAGTACTTC. This translates into CSASGWLAGDIETQYF.

The CDR3 DNA reads as TGCGCCAGCAGCCAGGCCCCGGGACAGGAGGTGAGTTCCTATCAGCCCCAGCATTTT. It encodes CASSQAPGQEVSSYQPQHF. J is TRBJ1-5 and V is TRBV4-1; 8 bases are shared with TRBD1. The germline V gene encodes CDR1 MGHRA and CDR2 YSYEKL. This CDR3 has 19 residues. J was trimmed by 5 bases and V by 3 bases; bases with no gene match: 18.

The rearrangement uses TRBV12-3 or TRBV12-4 and TRBJ1-5; D remains unclear. Trimming removed 1 base from V and 2 bases from J, with 3 bases in between. The CDR3 totals 13 residues. CDR3 amino acids: CASSLVGNQPQHF. CDR3 nucleotide sequence: TGTGCCAGCAGTTTAGTTGGCAATCAGCCCCAGCATTTT.

The chain joins TRBV28 to TRBJ1-2; 8 nucleotides match TRBD1. The V and J ends lost 5 bases and 5 bases, in that order; junction bases with no gene match: 16. The CDR3 extends over 17 amino acids. Germline V CDR1 and CDR2: MDHEN, SYDVKM. The CDR3 is CASSPSGTGRQAYGYTF. The CDR3 nucleotides are TGTGCCAGCAGTCCGTCCGGGACAGGCCGACAGGCTTATGGCTACACCTTC.

The gene calls are TRBV7-9 and TRBJ1-1, with a possible D match to TRBD1 (6 bases). The germline gives CDR1 SEHNR, CDR2 FQNEAQ (reference sequence). The CDR3 is made up of 15 amino acids. Trimming removed 5 bases from V and 0 bases from J, with 13 bases in between. For the CDR3, the DNA is TGTGCCAGCAGCGTAGAGGACAGCATGAACACTGAAGCTTTCTTT. This gives the protein CASSVEDSMNTEAFF.

A single count supports this clonotype. V usage is TRBV19 and J usage is TRBJ1-5, with 7 bases that match TRBD1. The ends lost 3 bases at V and 5 bases at J; junction bases unmatched: 7. Germline V gives CDR1 LNHDA, CDR2 SQIVND (reference sequence). The CDR3 contains 15 residues. This CDR3 reads CASSIGDRVDQPQHF. DNA of the CDR3: TGTGCCAGTAGTATTGGAGACAGGGTCGATCAGCCCCAGCATTTT.

The CDR3, as DNA: TGTGCCAGCAGCTTAGGATCGGGCTCTGAGCAGTTCTTC. The encoded protein is CASSLGSGSEQFF. The chain joins TRBV7-9 to TRBJ2-1, with D uncertain. CDR3 length: 13 residues. Germline values: CDR1 SEHNR, CDR2 FQNEAQ (reference sequence). Trimming took off 1 base at V and 9 bases at J, with 10 bases between the two ends. Combining the CDR3 with reference TRBV7-9 and TRBJ2-1 gives the whole variable domain DTGVSQNPRHKITKRGQNVTFRCDPISEHNRLYWYRQTLGQGPEFLTYFQNEAQLEKSRLLSDRFSAERPKGSFSTLEIQRTEQGDSAMYLCASSLGSGSEQFFGPGTRLTVL.

The chain joins TRBV4-1 to TRBJ1-4; D perhaps matches TRBD1 (5 bases). The CDR3 is 16 residues long. With 4 bases removed from V and 8 bases from J, the gap between germline ends came to 20 bases. Germline CDR1 reads MGHRA; CDR2 reads YSYEKL. The CDR3 loop is CASSRAWGRGNEKLFF. CDR3 DNA sequence: TGCGCCAGCAGCCGCGCCTGGGGACGGGGAAACGAAAAACTGTTTTTT.

In its sample, this clonotype was seen once. The chain uses TRBV9 and TRBJ2-1; D is ambiguous. This CDR3 region has 14 residues. Trimming removed 4 bases at V and 0 bases at J, with 8 bases between. Looked up from germline, CDR1 is SGDLS and CDR2 is YYNGEE. CDR3 amino acids: CASSPISSYNEQFF. The DNA of the CDR3 is TGTGCCAGCAGCCCAATCAGCTCCTACAATGAGCAGTTCTTC.

This chain uses TRBV5-5 with TRBJ2-5; possible D gene TRBD1, 6 bases. V dropped 3 bases and J dropped 2 bases, with 17 bases sitting between them. Germline CDR1 reads SGHKS; CDR2 reads YYEKEE (reference sequence). The CDR3 contains 16 residues. The chain's CDR3 is CASSSGTLTNQETQYF. DNA of the CDR3: TGTGCCAGCAGCTCTGGGACACTGACTAATCAAGAGACCCAGTACTTC.

This rearrangement joins TRBV20-1 to TRBJ1-1; no firm D call. V lost 1 base and J lost 5, with 11 bases in between. CDR3 length: 13 amino acids. Germline lookup yields CDR1 DFQATT and CDR2 SNEGSKA (reference sequence). As DNA, the CDR3 is TGCAGTGCTAGAGTTCCCGCTAAGACTGAAGCTTTCTTT. It codes for CSARVPAKTEAFF.

V usage is TRBV28 and J usage is TRBJ2-7; 9 nucleotides agree with TRBD2. With V trimmed by 6 bases and J by 0 bases, 6 bases remained unmatched. The CDR3 has 15 residues. Germline V CDR1 and CDR2: MDHEN, SYDVKM. CDR3 protein: CASSRTSATSYEQYF. The CDR3 coding sequence is TGTGCCAGCAGCCGGACTAGCGCGACCTCCTACGAGCAGTACTTC.

In this sample, this clonotype turned up once. The chain has TRBV5-1 and TRBJ1-2; TRBD1 matches at 8 bases. This CDR3 contains 16 residues. CDR1 is SGHRS, CDR2 YFSETQ, per germline. V gave up 2 bases and J gave up 0 bases; unmatched junction bases: 6. The CDR3 DNA sequence: TGCGCCAGCAGCTTCGGAGGGACAGGTCCTAACTATGGCTACACCTTC. Translated: CASSFGGTGPNYGYTF.

This clonotype came up once. The V call is TRBV12-5, the J call TRBJ2-5; 7 nucleotides align to TRBD2. V lost 2 bases and J lost 7; bases outside the gene matches: 4. There are 13 residues in the CDR3. Per germline, CDR1 LGHNT and CDR2 FRNRAP. CDR3 sequence: CASGLFERGTQYF. The CDR3 nucleotides are TGTGCTAGTGGTTTGTTTGAGCGGGGGACCCAGTACTTC.

This clonotype appeared a single time. V and J are TRBV10-3 and TRBJ2-1; D gene unclear. This CDR3 has 15 amino acids. Germline values: CDR1 ENHRY, CDR2 SYGVKD. V was pared by 3 bases and J by 4 bases, with 13 bases between. CDR3 sequence reads: CAISEGPRSYNEQFF. The CDR3 bases are TGTGCCATCAGTGAAGGGCCTAGATCTTACAATGAGCAGTTCTTC.